Below, 20 T cell receptor beta chains from the same sample are listed, as sequenced in a study of cytomegalovirus exposure and HLA in healthy donors. Sequencing was performed with immunoSEQ multiplex PCR; in TCRdb, only in-frame clones are kept and a portion is missing. The data contain approximately 58,000 clones, about 93% of them singletons. Sequenced material: PBMCs. The receptors shown here come from a man younger than 35 in good health and CMV-seronegative.

The chain couples TRBV9 to TRBJ1-1; 7 bases agree with TRBD1. The CDR3 is 16 amino acids. V lost 2 bases, J lost 0 bases, and 7 bases stayed unmatched. Germline lookup yields CDR1 SGDLS and CDR2 YYNGEE. The chain's CDR3 is CASSVATGSLNTEAFF. The CDR3 DNA is TGTGCCAGCAGCGTGGCGACAGGGAGCTTGAACACTGAAGCTTTCTTT. Looking up the rest from reference TRBV9 and TRBJ1-1 gives the full variable domain: DSGVTQTPKHLITATGQRVTLRCSPRSGDLSVYWYQQSLDQGLQFLIQYYNGEERAKGNILERFSAQQFPDLHSELNLSSLELGDSALYFCASSVATGSLNTEAFFGQGTRLTVV.

This chain connects TRBV7-2 to TRBJ1-1; 7 bases match TRBD1. This CDR3 contains 15 residues. V lost 5 bases and J lost 0; bases outside the gene matches: 6. Germline values: CDR1 SGHTA, CDR2 FQGNSA. The CDR3 region has the DNA TGTGCCAGCAGCGCCGCAGGGGGAGTGAACACTGAAGCTTTCTTT. This sequence encodes CASSAAGGVNTEAFF.

J is TRBJ1-3 and V is TRBV28; D uncertain. This CDR3 region has 14 residues. Trimming left V 7 bases short and J 0 bases short, with 10 bases between. The germline V gene has CDR1 MDHEN and CDR2 SYDVKM. The CDR3 spells CASKQPHSGNTIYF. CDR3 nucleotides: TGTGCCAGCAAGCAACCGCACTCTGGAAACACCATATATTTT.

The gene calls are TRBV18 and TRBJ1-1; D uncertain. There are 14 residues in the CDR3. The V and J ends lost 2 bases and 1 base respectively, with 8 bases between them. Germline CDR1 and CDR2: KGHSH and LQKENI. The CDR3 DNA sequence: TGTGCCAGCTCACCATCTTACAGGAACACTGAAGCTTTCTTT. Its protein is CASSPSYRNTEAFF.

The rearrangement joins TRBV19 to TRBJ2-2; TRBD2 matches 8 bases. Losses at the gene ends were 10 bases for V and 3 bases for J; bases not matched to a gene: 7. This CDR3 is built from 14 residues. The germline CDR1 and CDR2 sequences are LNHDA and SQIVND (reference sequence). CDR3 sequence: CATSGGAYTGELFF. CDR3 DNA sequence: TGTGCCACCTCGGGGGGGGCCTACACCGGGGAGCTGTTTTTT. The full variable domain, rest sourced from reference TRBV19 and TRBJ2-2, is DGGITQSPKYLFRKEGQNVTLSCEQNLNHDAMYWYRQDPGQGLRLIYYSQIVNDFQKGDIAEGYSVSREKKESFPLTVTSAQKNPTAFYLCATSGGAYTGELFFGEGSRLTVL.

The J gene is TRBJ2-1, the V gene TRBV27, with D perhaps matching TRBD2 (6 bases). The germline CDR1 and CDR2 sequences are MNHEY and SMNVEV (reference sequence). The CDR3 spans 13 residues. The V gene lost 5 bases and the J gene lost 3 bases, with 8 bases spanning the gap. This chain's CDR3 is CASSLAFYNEQFF. CDR3 nucleotide sequence: TGTGCCAGCAGTCTAGCGTTCTACAATGAGCAGTTCTTC.

The chain joins TRBV19 to TRBJ1-2; D is unresolved. V gave up 7 bases and J gave up 5 bases, with 14 bases separating them. Germline values: CDR1 LNHDA, CDR2 SQIVND (reference sequence). The CDR3 spans 13 residues. The DNA for the CDR3 is TGTGCCAGTATTTCGTCTCGAGGGTATGGCTACACCTTC. Translated: CASISSRGYGYTF.

The chain carries TRBV19 and TRBJ2-5; D is possibly TRBD1 (6 bases). The CDR3 runs to 13 residues. Germline V gene sequence: CDR1 LNHDA, CDR2 SQIVND (reference sequence). Trimming removed 6 bases from V and 1 base from J, with 9 bases in between. The CDR3 here is CASRDRIQETQYF. CDR3 nucleotides: TGTGCCAGTAGGGACAGAATCCAAGAGACCCAGTACTTC.

The J gene is TRBJ2-1, the V gene TRBV6-5; no reliable D call. This CDR3 has 14 amino acids. V was pared by 5 bases and J by 2 bases, with 10 bases between. The germline V gene has CDR1 MNHEY and CDR2 SVGAGI. The CDR3, as DNA: TGTGCCAGCAGTCCGAGAGCCCCCTACAATGAGCAGTTCTTC. This codes for CASSPRAPYNEQFF.

The chain carries TRBV9 and TRBJ2-7, with 9 bases matching TRBD2. CDR1 SGDLS and CDR2 YYNGEE come from the germline V gene. V lost 2 bases and J lost 7; bases outside the gene matches: 10. CDR3 length: 15 amino acids. DNA for the CDR3: TGTGCCAGCAGCGTTTCAAGCGGGAGGTTATGGGAGCAGTACTTC. Protein sequence: CASSVSSGRLWEQYF. The variable domain in full, with the rest retrieved from reference TRBV9 and TRBJ2-7, is DSGVTQTPKHLITATGQRVTLRCSPRSGDLSVYWYQQSLDQGLQFLIQYYNGEERAKGNILERFSAQQFPDLHSELNLSSLELGDSALYFCASSVSSGRLWEQYFGPGTRLTVT.

The V gene is TRBV7-2, the J gene TRBJ2-2; 9 bases fit TRBD2. Trimming cost V 5 bases and J 5 bases; bases outside gene matches: 15. Looked up from germline, CDR1 is SGHTA and CDR2 is FQGNSA. This CDR3 is 18 amino acids long. DNA of the CDR3: TGTGCCAGCAGCCCCCCCTGGGCGGCGGGAGGGGCTACCGGGGAGCTGTTTTTT. This gives the protein CASSPPWAAGGATGELFF.

The rearrangement joins TRBV28 to TRBJ2-7; TRBD1 matches 7 bases. Germline V gives CDR1 MDHEN, CDR2 SYDVKM. This CDR3 has 13 residues. Trimming at V came to 6 bases and at J to 3 bases, leaving 5 bases not matched to a gene. CDR3 protein: CASRHRGDYEQYF. The CDR3 DNA reads TGTGCCAGCAGACACAGGGGTGACTACGAGCAGTACTTC.

This clone has just a few counts. This chain uses TRBV5-1 with TRBJ2-2, with a possible D match to TRBD2 (5 bases). The V gene's germline CDR1 is SGHRS and CDR2 YFSETQ. Trimming cost V 0 bases and J 6 bases, with 12 bases left between them. The CDR3 length is 15 residues. DNA of the CDR3: TGCGCCAGCAGCTTGGGGCCCGAGGGATCCGGGGAGCTGTTTTTT. Translation gives CASSLGPEGSGELFF.

J is TRBJ1-1 and V is TRBV14; no reliable D call. This CDR3 has 13 amino acids. Germline V lookup: CDR1 SGHDN, CDR2 FVKESK. Trimming cost V 5 bases and J 4 bases, with 11 bases left between them. The CDR3 bases are TGTGCCAGCAGCGTTACAAGAGGCACTGAAGCTTTCTTT. It yields the protein CASSVTRGTEAFF.

The chain recombines TRBV11-2 with TRBJ1-1, with 7 bases matching TRBD1. The length of the CDR3 is 14 residues. The germline gives CDR1 SGHAT, CDR2 FQNNGV. J gave up 10 bases and V 2 bases, and 10 bases lay outside the gene matches. CDR3 coding DNA: TGTGCCAGCAGCTTAAGCGGAGCGACAGGGTCAGCTTTCTTT. It is translated as CASSLSGATGSAFF.

In its sample, this clone was seen once. V and J are TRBV7-2 and TRBJ1-2, with TRBD1 matching over 8 bases. The CDR3 extends over 17 amino acids. V gave up 5 bases and J gave up 3 bases; unmatched junction bases: 14. Germline CDR1 is SGHTA and CDR2 is FQGNSA. CDR3 DNA sequence: TGTGCCAGCAGCCCGGGGACAGGTGTTCAAAGTGACTATGGCTACACCTTC. Translation: CASSPGTGVQSDYGYTF.

J is TRBJ2-2 and V is TRBV5-1; tentatively, D is TRBD1 (6 bases). The CDR3 is 14 amino acids. V was shortened by 1 base and J by 11 bases, with 15 bases between the two germline ends. Looked up from germline, CDR1 is SGHRS and CDR2 is YFSETQ. DNA of the CDR3: TGCGCCAGCAGCTTGTCGAGGGGGATAGGAGAGCTGTTTTTT. It yields the protein CASSLSRGIGELFF. Based on the CDR3 plus reference TRBV5-1 and TRBJ2-2, the full variable domain is KAGVTQTPRYLIKTRGQQVTLSCSPISGHRSVSWYQQTPGQGLQFLFEYFSETQRNKGNFPGRFSGRQFSNSRSEMNVSTLELGDSALYLCASSLSRGIGELFFGEGSRLTVL.

Only one count was recorded for this clone. The chain combines TRBV19 with TRBJ1-4; D is ambiguous. Trimming took off 7 bases at V and 0 bases at J, with 12 bases between the two ends. This CDR3 comprises 15 residues. Germline V lookup: CDR1 LNHDA, CDR2 SQIVND (reference sequence). CDR3 DNA: TGTGCCAGTATGGCACAAATGGCAACTAATGAAAAACTGTTTTTT. Translating it yields CASMAQMATNEKLFF.

This rearrangement joins TRBV4-1 to TRBJ1-1, with D perhaps TRBD1 (6 bases). CDR1 and CDR2 (germline): MGHRA, YSYEKL. V was pared by 0 bases and J by 7 bases, with 12 bases between. The CDR3 length is 14 residues. The CDR3 is CASSQDQGSSEAFF. CDR3 coding DNA: TGCGCCAGCAGCCAAGATCAGGGGAGTAGTGAAGCTTTCTTT.

The chain combines TRBV13 with TRBJ2-3, with D tentatively TRBD2 (6 bases). V was trimmed by 5 bases and J by 2 bases, leaving 11 bases between them. Germline values: CDR1 PRHDT, CDR2 FYEKMQ (reference sequence). The CDR3 loop spans 14 amino acids. CDR3 coding DNA: TGTGCCAGCAGCGCGACTAGTACCACAGATACGCAGTATTTT. Its translation is CASSATSTTDTQYF.